This T cell receptor beta chain was observed in a study of early T cells in non-severe SARS-CoV-2 infection. Study as a whole: Investigators sequenced bulk RNA drawn from unsorted whole blood, and chains remained unpaired.

Molecules of cDNA were individually given unique molecular identifiers that were attached to them. MiXCR, run by TCRdb on the 5' RACE reads, gives a single entry per CDR3 protein. The sample lists about 48,000 distinct CDR3 sequences, approximately 9.8% occurring once. Germline V lookup: CDR1 DFQATT, CDR2 SNEGSKA (reference sequence). J lost 4 bases, V lost 5 bases, and 9 bases had no gene match. The CDR3 spans 15 residues. This clonotype has ten or more counts. Material: whole blood. The sequence was obtained from an adult who was a healthcare worker with PCR-confirmed SARS-CoV-2 infection or an uninfected control (not recorded which). The chain has TRBV20-1 and TRBJ2-1, with 9 bases lining up with TRBD2. In nucleotides, the CDR3 is TGCAGTGCTTCGGGGGCAGCGGGGGGATACAATGAGCAGTTCTTC. Protein product: CSASGAAGGYNEQFF.